These 8 T cell receptor beta chains came from one sample sequenced in a study of T cell changes during pregnancy in multiple sclerosis. The table came from immunoSEQ multiplex PCR; TCRdb's copy has only in-frame clones and leaves some out. The data hold about 44,000 clones, with roughly 92% observed a single time. Source material: peripheral blood. The receptor set was obtained from a female donor with multiple sclerosis, enrolled in a pregnancy study.

V is TRBV9 and J is TRBJ1-2, with unresolved D. This CDR3 region has 12 residues. Germline-derived CDR1 and CDR2 are SGDLS and YYNGEE. The germline V and J ends were trimmed by 2 bases and 6 bases, with 8 bases remaining between them. The DNA of the CDR3 is TGTGCCAGCAGCGTTGGAGGGAATGGCTACACCTTC. Translation gives CASSVGGNGYTF.

This chain links TRBV4-3 with TRBJ2-5, with 8 bases identical to TRBD2. After removal of 3 bases from V and 2 bases from J, the junction contained 5 bases not matched to a gene. Per germline, CDR1 LGHNA and CDR2 YSLEER. The CDR3 consists of 15 residues. The CDR3, as DNA: TGCGCCAGCAGCCATCAACTAGCGGATCAAGAGACCCAGTACTTC. This encodes CASSHQLADQETQYF.

The rearrangement uses TRBV7-9 and TRBJ1-3; D is uncertain. The CDR3 length is 13 residues. Germline V lookup: CDR1 SEHNR, CDR2 FQNEAQ (reference sequence). V lost 3 bases, J lost 2 bases, and 5 bases lay in between. The CDR3: CASSFRPGNTIYF. The DNA for the CDR3 is TGTGCCAGCAGCTTCAGACCTGGAAACACCATATATTTT. Using reference TRBV7-9 and TRBJ1-3 for the parts outside the CDR3, the full variable domain is DTGVSQNPRHKITKRGQNVTFRCDPISEHNRLYWYRQTLGQGPEFLTYFQNEAQLEKSRLLSDRFSAERPKGSFSTLEIQRTEQGDSAMYLCASSFRPGNTIYFGEGSWLTVV.

The chain joins TRBV6-5 to TRBJ1-2; D unclear. The CDR3 runs 13 residues. With 2 bases removed from V and 7 bases from J, the gap between germline ends came to 11 bases. CDR1 is MNHEY, CDR2 SVGAGI, per germline. The CDR3 DNA sequence: TGTGCCAGCAGTTACGACCGTACGGGTGGCTACACCTTC. Protein product: CASSYDRTGGYTF.

This sequence joins TRBV11-3 and TRBJ2-2; 10 positions agree with TRBD1. After removal of 6 bases from V and 5 bases from J, the junction contained 9 bases not matched to a gene. The germline gives CDR1 SGHNT, CDR2 YENEEA. CDR3 length equals 16 residues. As DNA, the CDR3 is TGTGCCAGCAGTCCAGCGACAGGGGGCAGGACCGGGGAGCTGTTTTTT. As protein: CASSPATGGRTGELFF.

This sequence joins TRBV7-3 and TRBJ2-3; no firm D call. Looked up from germline, CDR1 is SGHTA and CDR2 is FQGTGA. Trimming shortened V by 2 bases and J by 6 bases, and 9 bases separated the two germline ends. This CDR3 spans 13 amino acids. For the CDR3, the DNA is TGTGCCAGCAGCTTAGGGCCGGCGGATACGCAGTATTTT. It codes for CASSLGPADTQYF.

The V and J genes are TRBV2 and TRBJ1-5; D gene uncertain. This CDR3 has 15 amino acids. Germline V gene sequence: CDR1 SNHLY, CDR2 FYNNEI. Trimming shortened V by 3 bases and J by 6 bases, and 15 bases separated the two germline ends. DNA of the CDR3: TGTGCCAGCAGTGATTCGACGGCCCCCAGTCAGCCCCAGCATTTT. It codes for CASSDSTAPSQPQHF.

V gene TRBV6-1 combines with J gene TRBJ2-1; D tentatively fits TRBD1 or TRBD2 (5 bases each). Germline assignment: CDR1 MNHNS and CDR2 SASEGT. The length of the CDR3 is 15 residues. The germline V and J ends were trimmed by 8 bases and 2 bases, with 16 bases remaining between them. The CDR3 loop reads CASPKGLATYNEQFF. Written as DNA, the CDR3 is TGTGCCAGCCCTAAGGGGCTAGCAACCTACAATGAGCAGTTCTTC.